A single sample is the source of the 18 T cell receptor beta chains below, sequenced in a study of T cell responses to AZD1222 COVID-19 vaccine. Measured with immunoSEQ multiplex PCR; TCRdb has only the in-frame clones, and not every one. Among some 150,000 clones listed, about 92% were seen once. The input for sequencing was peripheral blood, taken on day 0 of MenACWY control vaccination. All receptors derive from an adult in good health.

The CDR3 loop reads CASTPGTRGNEQFF. CDR3 nucleotide sequence: TGCGCCAGCACCCCCGGGACTCGGGGCAATGAGCAGTTCTTC. The chain joins TRBV5-1 to TRBJ2-1; possibly TRBD2 for D (6 bases). V lost 6 bases and J 6 bases, leaving 16 bases between the germline ends. CDR3 length: 14 amino acids. Germline-derived CDR1 and CDR2 are SGHRS and YFSETQ.

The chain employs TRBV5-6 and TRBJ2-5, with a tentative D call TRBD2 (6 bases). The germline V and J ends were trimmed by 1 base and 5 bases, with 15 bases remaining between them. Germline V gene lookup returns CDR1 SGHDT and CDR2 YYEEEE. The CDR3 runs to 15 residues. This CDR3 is CASSLNSLGGETQYF. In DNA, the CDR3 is TGTGCCAGCAGCTTGAACAGCCTTGGAGGGGAGACCCAGTACTTC.

DNA of the CDR3: TGTGCCAGCAGCTTACCGGGACTAGCGGGAGCTGGGGCCAACGTCCTGACTTTC. Amino acid sequence: CASSLPGLAGAGANVLTF. The chain recombines TRBV7-3 with TRBJ2-6; 14 nucleotides match TRBD2. Trimming took 2 bases from V and 2 from J; bases not matched to a gene: 2. Germline loops: CDR1 SGHTA, CDR2 FQGTGA. The CDR3 consists of 18 residues. Variable domain in full (rest from reference TRBV7-3 and TRBJ2-6): GAGVSQTPSNKVTEKGKYVELRCDPISGHTALYWYRQSLGQGPEFLIYFQGTGAADDSGLPNDRFFAVRPEGSVSTLKIQRTERGDSAVYLCASSLPGLAGAGANVLTFGAGSRLTVL.

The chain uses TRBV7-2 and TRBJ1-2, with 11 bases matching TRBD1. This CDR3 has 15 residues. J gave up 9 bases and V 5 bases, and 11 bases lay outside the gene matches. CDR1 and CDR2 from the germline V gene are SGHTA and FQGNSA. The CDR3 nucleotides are TGTGCCAGCAGCCTGACCAGGACAGGGGGCGGAAGCTACACCTTC. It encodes CASSLTRTGGGSYTF.

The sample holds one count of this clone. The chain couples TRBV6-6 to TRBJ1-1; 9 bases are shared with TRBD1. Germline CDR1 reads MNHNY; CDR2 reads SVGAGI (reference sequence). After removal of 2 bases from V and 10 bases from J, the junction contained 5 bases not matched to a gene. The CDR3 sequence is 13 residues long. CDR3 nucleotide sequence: TGTGCCAGCAGTTACCTCGCGGACAGGGGAGCTTTCTTT. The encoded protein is CASSYLADRGAFF.

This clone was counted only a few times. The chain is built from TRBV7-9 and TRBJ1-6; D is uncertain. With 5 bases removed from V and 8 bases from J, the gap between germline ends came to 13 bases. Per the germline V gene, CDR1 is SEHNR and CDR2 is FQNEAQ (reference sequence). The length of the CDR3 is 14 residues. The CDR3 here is CASSTGSSDSPLHF. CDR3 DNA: TGTGCCAGCAGCACGGGAAGTTCGGATTCACCCCTCCACTTT.

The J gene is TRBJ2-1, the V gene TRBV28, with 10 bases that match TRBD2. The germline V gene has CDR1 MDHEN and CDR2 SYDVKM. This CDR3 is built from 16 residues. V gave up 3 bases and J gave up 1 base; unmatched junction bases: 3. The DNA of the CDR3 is TGTGCCAGCAGTTTGAGCGGGAGGGGGTCCTACAATGAGCAGTTCTTC. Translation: CASSLSGRGSYNEQFF.

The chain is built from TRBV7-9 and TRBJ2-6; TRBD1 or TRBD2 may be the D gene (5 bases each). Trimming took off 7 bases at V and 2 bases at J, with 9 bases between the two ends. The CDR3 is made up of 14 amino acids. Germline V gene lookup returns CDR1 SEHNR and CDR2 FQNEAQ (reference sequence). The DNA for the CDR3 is TGTGCCAGCACTGGGGGTACTGGGGCCAACGTCCTGACTTTC. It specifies CASTGGTGANVLTF.

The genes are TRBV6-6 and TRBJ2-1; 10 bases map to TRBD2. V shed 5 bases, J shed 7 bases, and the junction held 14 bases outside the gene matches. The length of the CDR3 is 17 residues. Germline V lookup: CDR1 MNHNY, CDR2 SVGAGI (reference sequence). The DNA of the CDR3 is TGTGCCAGCAGTCCGAGACTAGCGGGCGCCCTGGATAATGAGCAGTTCTTC. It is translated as CASSPRLAGALDNEQFF.

The CDR3 sequence: CASSSGLAGGPTDTQYF. The CDR3 DNA sequence: TGTGCCAGCAGCTCGGGACTAGCGGGAGGGCCGACAGATACGCAGTATTTT. The chain uses TRBV5-4 and TRBJ2-3; 16 nucleotides align to TRBD2. Per germline, CDR1 SGHNT and CDR2 YYREEE (reference sequence). Unmatched junction bases numbered 4, after V lost 3 bases and J lost 3 bases. This CDR3 comprises 17 residues.

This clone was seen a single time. The CDR3 bases are TGTGCCAGCAGCTTAAATCCCAGGGATGGCTACACCTTC. Translation gives CASSLNPRDGYTF. This chain joins TRBV7-2 and TRBJ1-2, with D perhaps matching TRBD1 (5 bases). This CDR3 spans 13 amino acids. The germline gives CDR1 SGHTA, CDR2 FQGNSA. The V and J ends lost 2 bases and 6 bases respectively, with 10 bases between them.

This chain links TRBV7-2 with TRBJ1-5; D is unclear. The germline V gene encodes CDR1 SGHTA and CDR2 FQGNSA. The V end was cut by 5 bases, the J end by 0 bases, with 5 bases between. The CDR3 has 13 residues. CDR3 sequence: CASSGYSNQPQHF. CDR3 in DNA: TGTGCCAGCAGCGGCTATAGCAATCAGCCCCAGCATTTT.

The CDR3 DNA reads as TGTGCCAGTAGTATCGGGACAGGGGGCAATGAGCAGTTCTTC. Its translation is CASSIGTGGNEQFF. V is TRBV19 and J is TRBJ2-1; 11 positions match TRBD1. Trimming at V came to 3 bases and at J to 6 bases, leaving 1 base not matched to a gene. CDR3 length: 14 amino acids. From germline, CDR1 is LNHDA and CDR2 SQIVND (reference sequence). The full variable domain, completed using reference TRBV19 and TRBJ2-1, is DGGITQSPKYLFRKEGQNVTLSCEQNLNHDAMYWYRQDPGQGLRLIYYSQIVNDFQKGDIAEGYSVSREKKESFPLTVTSAQKNPTAFYLCASSIGTGGNEQFFGPGTRLTVL.

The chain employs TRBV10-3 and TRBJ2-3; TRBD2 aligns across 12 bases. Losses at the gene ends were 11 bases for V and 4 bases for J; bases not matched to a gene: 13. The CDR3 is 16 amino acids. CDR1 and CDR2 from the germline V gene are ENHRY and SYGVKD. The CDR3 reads CAAASGRAQGADTQYF. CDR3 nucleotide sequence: TGTGCCGCCGCTAGCGGGAGGGCCCAAGGTGCAGATACGCAGTATTTT.

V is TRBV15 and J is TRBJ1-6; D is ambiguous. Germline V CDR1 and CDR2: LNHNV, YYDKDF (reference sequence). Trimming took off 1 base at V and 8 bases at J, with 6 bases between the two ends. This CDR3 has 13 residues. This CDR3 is CATSRGSDSPLHF. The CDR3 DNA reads TGTGCCACCAGCAGAGGTTCGGATTCACCCCTCCACTTT.

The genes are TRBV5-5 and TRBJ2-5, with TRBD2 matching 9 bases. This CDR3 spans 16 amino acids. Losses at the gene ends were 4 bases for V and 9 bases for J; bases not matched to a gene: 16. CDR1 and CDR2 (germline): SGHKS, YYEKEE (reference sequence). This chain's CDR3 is CASSQNLAGRSPSQYF. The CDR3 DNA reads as TGTGCCAGCAGCCAGAACCTAGCGGGACGATCCCCGTCCCAGTACTTC.

CDR3 residues: CASSLSSGTSALGEQFF. CDR3 sequence (DNA): TGTGCCAGCAGTTTATCTTCCGGGACTAGCGCCTTAGGGGAGCAGTTCTTC. The chain is built from TRBV27 and TRBJ2-1, with 10 bases identical to TRBD2. V was clipped by 0 bases and J by 10 bases; unmatched bases: 12. CDR1 is MNHEY, CDR2 SMNVEV, per germline (reference sequence). This CDR3 is built from 17 residues.

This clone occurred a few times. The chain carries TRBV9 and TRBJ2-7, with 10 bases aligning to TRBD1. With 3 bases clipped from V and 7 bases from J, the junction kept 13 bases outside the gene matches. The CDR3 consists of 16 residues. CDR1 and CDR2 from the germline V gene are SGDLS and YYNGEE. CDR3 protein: CASSAGPGQGSWEQYF. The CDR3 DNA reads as TGTGCCAGCAGCGCGGGTCCGGGACAGGGGTCGTGGGAGCAGTACTTC.